The T cell receptor (beta chain) under discussion was sequenced for a study of T cells in Graves' hyperthyroidism and ophthalmopathy. On the study more broadly: Prior to any treatment, at the point of initial diagnosis, peripheral blood was collected.

Amplification of TCR beta CDR3 regions used RNA as the template. During a first-round RT-PCR of the TCR CDR3, the HTBI primer set was used. TCRdb reprocessed the multiplex PCR reads with MiXCR, giving one entry per CDR3 protein. The sample shows under 300,000 distinct CDR3 sequences, approximately 15% of them seen only once. The blood sample predates any ophthalmopathy symptoms, coming from first hyperthyroidism diagnosis. The germline V gene encodes CDR1 KGHSH and CDR2 LQKENI. V was cut by 4 bases and J by 3 bases, with 10 bases left in between. This CDR3 spans 14 amino acids. This clonotype was detected ten times or more.

The sample was blood. The V gene is TRBV18, the J gene TRBJ2-1, with D possibly being TRBD2 (5 bases). The source is a woman in her forties with Graves' hyperthyroidism that later progressed to Graves' ophthalmopathy. The CDR3: CASSQGASYNEQFF. The CDR3 region has the DNA TGTGCCAGCTCACAGGGAGCAAGCTACAATGAGCAGTTCTTC.